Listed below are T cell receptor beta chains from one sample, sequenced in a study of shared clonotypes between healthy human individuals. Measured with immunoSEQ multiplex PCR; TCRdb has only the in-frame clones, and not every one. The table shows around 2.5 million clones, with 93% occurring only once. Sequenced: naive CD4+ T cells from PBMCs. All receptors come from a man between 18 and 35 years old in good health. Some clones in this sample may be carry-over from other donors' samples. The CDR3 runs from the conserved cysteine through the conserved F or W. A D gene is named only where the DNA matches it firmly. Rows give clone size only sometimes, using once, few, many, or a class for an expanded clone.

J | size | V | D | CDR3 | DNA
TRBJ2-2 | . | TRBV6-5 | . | CATQKTTGELFF | TGTGCCACCCAAAAGACCACCGGGGAGCTGTTTTTT
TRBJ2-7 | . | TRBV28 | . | CASSLGGQNPYEQYF | TGTGCCAGCAGTTTAGGTGGGCAGAACCCCTACGAGCAGTACTTC
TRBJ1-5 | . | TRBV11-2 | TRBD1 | CASSQGAGQVQPQHF | TGTGCCAGCAGCCAGGGGGCAGGGCAGGTTCAGCCCCAGCATTTT
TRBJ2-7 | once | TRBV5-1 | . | CASSGGVLHEQYF | TGCGCCAGCTCGGGGGGCGTTCTCCACGAGCAGTACTTC
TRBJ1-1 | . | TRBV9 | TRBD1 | CASSLGQGRYTEAFF | TGTGCCAGCAGCCTCGGACAGGGAAGGTACACTGAAGCTTTCTTT
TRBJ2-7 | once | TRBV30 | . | CAWSVGSLEQYF | TGTGCCTGGAGTGTAGGTAGTCTCGAGCAGTACTTC
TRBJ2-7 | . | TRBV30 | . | CAWSPSRFNENWTYEQYF | TGTGCCTGGAGCCCTTCAAGGTTTAACGAGAATTGGACCTACGAGCAGTACTTC
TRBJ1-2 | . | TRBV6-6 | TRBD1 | CASSDRGREGYTF | TGTGCCAGCAGTGACAGGGGGCGCGAGGGCTACACCTTC
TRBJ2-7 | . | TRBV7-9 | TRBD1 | CASSLATGTGRDEQYF | TGTGCCAGCAGCTTAGCGACCGGGACAGGTAGGGACGAGCAGTACTTC
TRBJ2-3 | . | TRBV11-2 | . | CASSLEVGWLRDTQYF | TGTGCCAGCAGCTTAGAGGTCGGCTGGTTAAGAGATACGCAGTATTTT
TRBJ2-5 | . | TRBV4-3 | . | CASSQELSLGETQYF | TGCGCCAGCAGCCAAGAGCTGTCCCTGGGAGAGACCCAGTACTTC
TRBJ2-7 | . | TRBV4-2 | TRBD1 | CASSQQRPTDRAYEQYF | TGTGCCAGCAGCCAACAACGTCCGACGGACAGGGCCTACGAGCAGTACTTC
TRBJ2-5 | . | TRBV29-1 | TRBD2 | CSTNGGVTQETQYF | TGCAGCACGAACGGGGGGGTCACCCAAGAGACCCAGTACTTC
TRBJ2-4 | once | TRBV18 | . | CASSPSQGQAKNIQYF | TGTGCCAGCTCACCCTCCCAGGGACAAGCCAAAAACATTCAGTACTTC
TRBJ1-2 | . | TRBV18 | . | CASSPASSGPSYGYTF | TGTGCCAGCTCACCAGCTTCTTCGGGTCCGTCCTATGGCTACACCTTC
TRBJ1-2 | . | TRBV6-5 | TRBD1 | CASSEGQGSYGYTF | TGTGCCAGCAGTGAAGGACAGGGTTCCTATGGCTACACCTTC